A single sample gave rise to the 13 T cell receptor beta chains below, sequenced in a study of T cells in women clearing cervical HPV infection. The assay was immunoSEQ multiplex PCR, and TCRdb's table has in-frame clones only and misses some. The sample data list some 20,000 clones. The material sequenced was blood buffy coat. Receptor source: a woman aged 18 to 75 with a cervical HPV16 infection that either progressed to CIN3+ or cleared (not recorded which).

The CDR3 region is CASSDVGGRYGQYF. CDR3 DNA (partial): TGTGCCAGCAGCGACGTCGGGGGACGCTATGGT. J is TRBJ2-4 and V is TRBV7-2, with D tentatively TRBD2 (6 bases). Read data end 3 residues before the CDR3 end; the end is taken from the germline J gene. The CDR3 totals 14 residues. The germline V gene has CDR1 SGHTA and CDR2 FQGNSA. Based on the CDR3 plus reference TRBV7-2 and TRBJ2-4, the full variable domain is GAGVSQSPSNKVTEKGKDVELRCDPISGHTALYWYRQSLGQGLEFLIYFQGNSAPDKSGLPSDRFSAERTGGSVSTLTIQRTQQEDSAVYLCASSDVGGRYGQYFGAGTRLSVL.

As to this clone: The read stops 3 residues short of the end of the CDR3; the missing end is completed from the germline J gene. The genes are TRBV7-2 and TRBJ1-6; D uncertain. V gave up 5 bases and J gave up 8 bases, with 10 bases separating them. The CDR3 spans 13 residues. Looked up from germline, CDR1 is SGHTA and CDR2 is FQGNSA. The covered CDR3 bases are TGTGCCAGCAGCGAGAGAAACTATTCACCC. Amino acid sequence: CASSERNYSP. The entire CDR3 reads CASSERNYSPLHF.

Concerning this clone itself: The sequenced fragment ends 3 residues before the CDR3 boundary, so the rest is inferred from the germline J gene. The gene calls are TRBV20-1 and TRBJ2-4, with 8 bases that match TRBD1. The ends lost 3 bases at V and 0 bases at J; junction bases unmatched: 4. The germline V gene encodes CDR1 DFQATT and CDR2 SNEGSKA (reference sequence). The CDR3 has 15 residues. The CDR3 spells CSARQGALAKNIQYF. Partial CDR3 DNA: TGCAGTGCTAGGCAGGGGGCACTAGCCAAAAACATT.

A note on this clone: The CDR3 goes on 3 residues after the read ends, and that part is filled in from the germline J gene. The J gene is TRBJ2-2, the V gene TRBV4-1; 9 nucleotides line up with TRBD1. Germline V gene sequence: CDR1 MGHRA, CDR2 YSYEKL. Germline trimming cut 4 bases from V and 4 bases from J; bases unmatched to any gene: 7. The CDR3 covers 16 residues. This CDR3 is CASSLQGAGPTGELFF. The covered CDR3 bases are TGCGCCAGCAGCCTACAGGGGGCGGGGCCCACCGGGGAG.

Turning to this clone: The sequence runs out 3 residues before the end of the CDR3; the remainder is reconstructed from the germline J gene. V usage is TRBV5-1 and J usage is TRBJ2-3, with D tentatively TRBD1 (6 bases). There are 14 residues in the CDR3. Germline-derived CDR1 and CDR2 are SGHRS and YFSETQ. CDR3 region: CASSLVAGVETQYF. The sequenced part of the CDR3 DNA is TGCGCCAGCAGCTTGGTCGCAGGGGTAGAGACG.

With respect to this clone: Read coverage stops 3 residues before the CDR3 terminus; the germline J gene supplies the remainder. This chain links TRBV12-3 or TRBV12-4 with TRBJ2-1, with 12 bases fitting TRBD2. The CDR3 has 15 amino acids. Trimming removed 6 bases from V and 9 bases from J; junction bases left unmatched: 9. The CDR3 spells CASRASGGARGEQFF. Partial CDR3 DNA: TGTGCCAGCAGGGCTAGCGGGGGGGCCAGGGGTGAG.

Worth noting for this clone: Sequencing ends 3 residues short of the CDR3 end; the germline J gene provides the rest. The chain combines TRBV7-9 with TRBJ2-7; TRBD2 matches 11 bases. From germline, CDR1 is SEHNR and CDR2 FQNEAQ (reference sequence). J gave up 3 bases and V 2 bases, and 3 bases lay outside the gene matches. The CDR3 sequence is 15 residues long. Here the CDR3 reads CASSLIGTSGYEQYF. CDR3 DNA, as far as it was read: TGTGCCAGCAGCTTAATCGGGACTAGCGGCTACGAG.

Regarding this clone: The CDR3 end falls 3 residues outside the read, so it is completed with the germline J gene. This chain joins TRBV18 and TRBJ2-1; TRBD1 might be the D (6 bases). In germline, CDR1 is KGHSH, CDR2 LQKENI. The CDR3 spans 14 residues. V was trimmed by 3 bases and J by 2 bases, leaving 8 bases between them. Here the CDR3 reads CASSPDRTYNEQFF. Partial CDR3 DNA: TGTGCCAGCTCACCGGACAGAACCTACAATGAG. Full variable domain (remainder filled in from reference TRBV18 and TRBJ2-1): NAGVMQNPRHLVRRRGQEARLRCSPMKGHSHVYWYRQLPEEGLKFMVYLQKENIIDESGMPKERFSAEFPKEGPSILRIQQVVRGDSAAYFCASSPDRTYNEQFFGPGTRLTVL.

Worth noting for this clone: The read terminates 3 residues before the CDR3 end, so the remaining end is supplied by the germline J gene. The chain joins TRBV28 to TRBJ2-3; TRBD2 might be the D (6 bases). This CDR3 is 14 amino acids long. Per the germline V gene, CDR1 is MDHEN and CDR2 is SYDVKM. V was cut by 6 bases and J by 0 bases, with 10 bases left in between. The CDR3 spells CASRFRGSTDTQYF. Partial CDR3 DNA: TGTGCCAGCAGGTTCCGGGGGAGCACAGATACG.

As for this clone: Read data end 3 residues before the CDR3 end; the end is taken from the germline J gene. The chain employs TRBV20-1 and TRBJ2-3; TRBD2 aligns across 14 bases. With V trimmed by 0 bases and J by 6 bases, 8 bases remained unmatched. The germline V gene has CDR1 DFQATT and CDR2 SNEGSKA (reference sequence). The CDR3 covers 17 residues. This CDR3 is CSARDHRLAGGQDTQYF. Incomplete CDR3 DNA: TGCAGTGCTAGAGACCACCGACTAGCGGGGGGGCAGGATACG.

With regard to this clone: The observed sequence ends 3 residues before the CDR3 terminus, with the missing tail filled in from the germline J gene. This sequence joins TRBV30 and TRBJ1-2; D possibly corresponds to TRBD1 (6 bases). The CDR3 is made up of 14 amino acids. The germline gives CDR1 GTSNPN, CDR2 SVGIG (reference sequence). V lost 2 bases to trimming and J lost 3 bases, with 13 bases between them. The CDR3 protein is CAWSTGRGDYGYTF. The part of the CDR3 DNA that was read is TGTGCCTGGAGTACAGGGAGGGGTGACTATGGC.

Worth noting for this clone: The read terminates 3 residues before the CDR3 end, so the remaining end is supplied by the germline J gene. V and J are TRBV14 and TRBJ2-5, with unresolved D. The CDR3 runs to 15 residues. The germline V gene encodes CDR1 SGHDN and CDR2 FVKESK. The CDR3 loop reads CASSQWKGLTDTQYF. The sequenced part of the CDR3 DNA is TGTGCCAGCAGCCAATGGAAGGGTCTCACAGATACC.

A word on this clone: The CDR3 goes on 3 residues after the read ends, and that part is filled in from the germline J gene. J is TRBJ1-5 and V is TRBV27, with D perhaps TRBD1 (5 bases). With 6 bases removed from V and 4 bases from J, the gap between germline ends came to 13 bases. The CDR3 is made up of 14 amino acids. Germline V gene sequence: CDR1 MNHEY, CDR2 SMNVEV (reference sequence). CDR3 in amino acids: CASRPPGKNQPQHF. CDR3 DNA, as far as it was read: TGTGCCAGCAGGCCCCCAGGGAAGAATCAGCCC.